This paragraph reports one T cell receptor (beta chain). Its antigen is not identified. These data come from a study of cytomegalovirus exposure and HLA in healthy donors. General observations from the study: Most likely, a cluster of highly shared sequence variants arose as a sequencing artifact. Information on immune exposure was restricted to one variable (CMV serostatus).

With 60 Vbeta and 13 Jbeta primers, the PCR was carried out. Sequencing used immunoSEQ multiplex PCR; TCRdb keeps in-frame clones, though not all of them. The repertoire holds some 170,000 clones, about 72% seen once, with more than 1.2% in the top ten. Germline V gene data show CDR1 as SGHNT and CDR2 as YYREEE (reference sequence). The CDR3 length is 15 residues. V shed 4 bases and J 7 bases; nucleotides not matched to a gene: 8. V is TRBV5-4 and J is TRBJ2-3; 11 nucleotides align to TRBD2. The TCR was taken from a man in his fifties or sixties in good health and CMV-seronegative. Sequenced material: PBMCs. The CDR3 protein is CASSPTSGGRNTQYF. DNA for the CDR3: TGTGCCAGCAGCCCTACTAGCGGGGGAAGGAATACGCAGTATTTT.